This T cell receptor beta chain is from a study of CD8+ T cells in alopecia areata. Study overall: Patients received oral tofacitinib, 5 to 10 mg twice daily, for moderate-to-severe alopecia areata.

This clone was seen a handful of times. Its target is not known. The V gene lost 5 bases and the J gene lost 0 bases, with 8 bases spanning the gap. The V gene's germline CDR1 is SEHNR and CDR2 FQNEAQ (reference sequence). The length of the CDR3 is 14 residues. Study-wide results and limits: Among patients, TCR sharing was less clear than in mice, a difference possibly due in part to HLA diversity in the patient population.

TCR sequencing used cDNA made by reverse transcription of extracted RNA. TCRdb keeps only in-frame clones here, not all; method: immunoSEQ multiplex PCR. The sample has more than 150,000 clones, 45% to 55% seen once. This sequence joins TRBV7-9 and TRBJ1-5; no clear D gene. Source: CD8+ T cells sorted from blood, taken at week 0. The clonotype was recovered from a human donor with alopecia areata. In DNA, the CDR3 is TGTGCCAGCAGCCTCGCCGGTAGCAATCAGCCCCAGCATTTT. It translates to CASSLAGSNQPQHF.